What follows is one T cell receptor (beta chain) and its context. Its matching antigen is unknown. The data are from a study of cytomegalovirus exposure and HLA in healthy donors. Study summary: Unique TCRs numbering around 85 million, obtained from HLA-typed donors, made up an early data release.

Trimming at V came to 5 bases and at J to 2 bases, leaving 17 bases not matched to a gene. Looked up from germline, CDR1 is SQVTM and CDR2 is ANQGSEA. The CDR3 totals 17 residues. Broader study findings: A list of 150 to 200 TCR beta chains associated with cytomegalovirus was given. Indistinguishability led to the exclusion of some V segments, TRBV6-2 and TRBV6-3 included.

Both 60 Vbeta primers and 13 Jbeta primers went into the PCR. Measured with immunoSEQ multiplex PCR; TCRdb has only the in-frame clones, and not every one. The sample includes 150,000 to 200,000 clones, roughly 80% of them seen just once. Sequencing was performed on PBMCs. V and J are TRBV29-1 and TRBJ1-1; 7 nucleotides line up with TRBD1. The source of this sequence is a middle-aged woman in good health and CMV-seronegative. The CDR3 DNA reads as TGCAGCGTTCGAACTCGGACAGGACGACGTTTTAACACTGAAGCTTTCTTT. It is translated as CSVRTRTGRRFNTEAFF.